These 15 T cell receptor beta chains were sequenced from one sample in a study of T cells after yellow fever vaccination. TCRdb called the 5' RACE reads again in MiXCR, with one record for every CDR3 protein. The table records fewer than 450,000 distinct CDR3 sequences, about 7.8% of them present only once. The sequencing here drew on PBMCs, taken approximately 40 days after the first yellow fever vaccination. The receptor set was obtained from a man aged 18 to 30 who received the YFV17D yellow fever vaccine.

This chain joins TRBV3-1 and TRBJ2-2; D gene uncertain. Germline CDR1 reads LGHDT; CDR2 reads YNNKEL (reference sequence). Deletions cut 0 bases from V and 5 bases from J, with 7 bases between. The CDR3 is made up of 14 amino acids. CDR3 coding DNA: TGTGCCAGCAGCCAAGATCTTGGGACCGGGGAGCTGTTTTTT. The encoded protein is CASSQDLGTGELFF.

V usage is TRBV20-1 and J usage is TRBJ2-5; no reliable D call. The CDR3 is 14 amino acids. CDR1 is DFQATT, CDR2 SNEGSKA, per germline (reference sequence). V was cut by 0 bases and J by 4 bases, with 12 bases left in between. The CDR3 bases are TGCAGTGCTAGAGATCCATGGGTCGGAGAGACCCAGTACTTC. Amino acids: CSARDPWVGETQYF.

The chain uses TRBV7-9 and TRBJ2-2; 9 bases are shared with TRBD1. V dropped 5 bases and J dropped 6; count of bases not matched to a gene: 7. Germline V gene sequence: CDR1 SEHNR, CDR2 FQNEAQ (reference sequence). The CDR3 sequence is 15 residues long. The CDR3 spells CASSPPRTGAGELFF. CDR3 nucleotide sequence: TGTGCCAGCAGCCCCCCCAGGACAGGGGCCGGGGAGCTGTTTTTT.

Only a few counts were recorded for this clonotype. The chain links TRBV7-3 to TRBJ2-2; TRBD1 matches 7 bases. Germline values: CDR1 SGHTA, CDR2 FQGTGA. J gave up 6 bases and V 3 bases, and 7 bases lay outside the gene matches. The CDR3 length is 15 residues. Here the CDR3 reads CASSFKQGSPGELFF. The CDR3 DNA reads TGTGCCAGCAGCTTCAAACAGGGGAGCCCCGGGGAGCTGTTTTTT.

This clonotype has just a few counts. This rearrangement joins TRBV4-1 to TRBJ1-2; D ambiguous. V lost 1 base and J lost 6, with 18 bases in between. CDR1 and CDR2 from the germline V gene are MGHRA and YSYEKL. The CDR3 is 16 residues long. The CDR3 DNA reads TGCGCCAGCAGCCAAGGTCGGGCCCGTGTAAGGAATGGCTACACCTTC. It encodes CASSQGRARVRNGYTF.

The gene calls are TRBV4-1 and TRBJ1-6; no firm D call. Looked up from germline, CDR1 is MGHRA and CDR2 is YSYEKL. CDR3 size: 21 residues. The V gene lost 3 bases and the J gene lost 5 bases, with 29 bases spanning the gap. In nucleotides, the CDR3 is TGCGCCAGCAGCCAGGAAACGGGGTGGCGGGTGGTCCGAACTAATAATTCACCCCTCCACTTT. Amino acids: CASSQETGWRVVRTNNSPLHF.

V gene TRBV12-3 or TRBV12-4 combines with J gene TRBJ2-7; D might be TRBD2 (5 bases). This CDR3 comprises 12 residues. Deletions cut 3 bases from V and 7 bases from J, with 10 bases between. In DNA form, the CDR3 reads TGTGCCAGCAGTTTCTCGGGGTGGGAGCAGTACTTC. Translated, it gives CASSFSGWEQYF.

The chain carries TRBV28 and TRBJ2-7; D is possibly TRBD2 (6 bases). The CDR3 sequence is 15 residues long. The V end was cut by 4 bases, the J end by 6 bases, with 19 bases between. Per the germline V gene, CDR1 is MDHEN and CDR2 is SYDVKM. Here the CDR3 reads CASSYGGRMDSEQYV. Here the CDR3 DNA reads TGTGCCAGCAGTTACGGGGGACGCATGGATAGCGAGCAGTACGTC.

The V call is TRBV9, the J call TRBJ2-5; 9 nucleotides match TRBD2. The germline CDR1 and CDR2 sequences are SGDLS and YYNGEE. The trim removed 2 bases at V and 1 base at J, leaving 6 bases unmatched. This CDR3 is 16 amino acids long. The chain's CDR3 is CASSVGAGGPQETQYF. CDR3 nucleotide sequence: TGTGCCAGCAGCGTGGGAGCGGGGGGCCCCCAAGAGACCCAGTACTTC.

The CDR3 DNA reads as TGCGCCAGCAGCTCCCAGACAGGGCGTATGGACGAGCAGTACTTC. Translation: CASSSQTGRMDEQYF. The chain employs TRBV5-1 and TRBJ2-7; 7 bases fit TRBD1. V lost 3 bases and J lost 5; bases outside the gene matches: 11. Germline loops: CDR1 SGHRS, CDR2 YFSETQ. The CDR3 totals 15 residues.

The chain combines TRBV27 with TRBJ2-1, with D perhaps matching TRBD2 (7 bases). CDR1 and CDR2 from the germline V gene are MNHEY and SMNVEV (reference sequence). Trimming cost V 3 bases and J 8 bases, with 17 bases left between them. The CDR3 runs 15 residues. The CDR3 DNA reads TGTGCCAGCAGTTTTTCCGGGGGGCTGGTCCATGAGCAGTTCTTC. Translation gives CASSFSGGLVHEQFF.

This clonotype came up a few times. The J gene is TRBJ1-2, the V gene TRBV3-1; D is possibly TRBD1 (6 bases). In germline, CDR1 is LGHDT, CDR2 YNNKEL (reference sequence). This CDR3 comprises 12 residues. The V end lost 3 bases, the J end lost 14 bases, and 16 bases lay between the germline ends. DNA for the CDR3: TGTGCCAGCAGCCAGACAACAGGGATAGCTACCTTC. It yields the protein CASSQTTGIATF.

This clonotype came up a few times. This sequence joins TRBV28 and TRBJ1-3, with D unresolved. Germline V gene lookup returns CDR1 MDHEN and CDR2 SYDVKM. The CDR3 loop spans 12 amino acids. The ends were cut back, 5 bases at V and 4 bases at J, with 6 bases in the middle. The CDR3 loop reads CASSLKGNTIYF. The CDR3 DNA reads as TGTGCCAGCAGTCTAAAGGGAAACACCATATATTTT.

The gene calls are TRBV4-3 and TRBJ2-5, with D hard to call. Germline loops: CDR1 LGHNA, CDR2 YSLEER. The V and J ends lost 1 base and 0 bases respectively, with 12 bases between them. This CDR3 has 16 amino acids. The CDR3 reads CASSQVIGRHQETQYF. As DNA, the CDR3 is TGCGCCAGCAGCCAAGTCATCGGCAGACACCAAGAGACCCAGTACTTC.

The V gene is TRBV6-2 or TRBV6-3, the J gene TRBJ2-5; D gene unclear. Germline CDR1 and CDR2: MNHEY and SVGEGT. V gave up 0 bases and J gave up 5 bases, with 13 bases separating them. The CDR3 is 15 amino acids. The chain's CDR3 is CASSYSFGHAETQYF. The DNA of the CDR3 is TGTGCCAGCAGTTACTCGTTTGGCCACGCGGAGACCCAGTACTTC.